These 16 T cell receptor beta chains were sequenced from one sample in a study of blood T cell repertoires in COVID-19. Measured with immunoSEQ multiplex PCR; TCRdb has only the in-frame clones, and not every one. The data hold 200,000 to 300,000 clones, with roughly 87% observed a single time. The specimen was peripheral blood. The receptor set was obtained from a man in his 60s who had recovered from COVID-19.

The chain links TRBV28 to TRBJ2-7, with a possible D match to TRBD1 (5 bases). Germline CDR1 reads MDHEN; CDR2 reads SYDVKM. This CDR3 is 13 amino acids long. The V end was cut by 4 bases, the J end by 2 bases, with 9 bases between. This chain's CDR3 is CASSSSGTYEQYV. CDR3 in DNA: TGTGCCAGCAGTTCGTCAGGGACCTACGAGCAGTACGTC.

V and J are TRBV5-4 and TRBJ1-1; D unclear. The CDR3 extends over 14 amino acids. Per germline, CDR1 SGHNT and CDR2 YYREEE (reference sequence). Between the trimmed V and J ends, which lost 9 bases and 5 bases, there was a span of 20 bases. CDR3 bases: TGTGCCACGGGGAACCGACGGGTGGGGACTGAAGCTTTCTTT. The encoded protein is CATGNRRVGTEAFF.

V gene TRBV15 combines with J gene TRBJ2-5; perhaps TRBD1 as D (6 bases). V was shortened by 3 bases and J by 2 bases, with 13 bases between the two germline ends. CDR3 size: 15 residues. CDR1 and CDR2 (germline): LNHNV, YYDKDF (reference sequence). The DNA of the CDR3 is TGTGCCACCAGCAGCCGGGCCACAGGGCAAGAGACCCAGTACTTC. Its translation: CATSSRATGQETQYF.

The chain has TRBV5-1 and TRBJ1-1; D remains ambiguous. The CDR3 contains 13 residues. Germline assignment: CDR1 SGHRS and CDR2 YFSETQ. V was clipped by 4 bases and J by 2 bases, with 9 bases between them. As DNA, the CDR3 is TGCGCCAGCAGCGACAAGCCTAACACTGAAGCTTTCTTT. Translated, it gives CASSDKPNTEAFF.

For this clone: This clone may be a read error of a much larger clone one base away. V gene TRBV9 combines with J gene TRBJ2-3; a weak D match, TRBD1 (6 bases). The CDR3 totals 15 residues. The ends were cut back, 4 bases at V and 0 bases at J, with 12 bases in the middle. Per the germline V gene, CDR1 is SGDLS and CDR2 is YYNGEE. The chain's CDR3 is CASSTWTASTDTQYF. DNA for the CDR3: TGTGCCAGCAGCACCTGGACAGCTAGCACAGATACGCAGTATTTT.

This chain links TRBV5-1 with TRBJ2-5, with 9 bases that match TRBD2. Germline V gene lookup returns CDR1 SGHRS and CDR2 YFSETQ. V trimming: 2 bases; J trimming: 4 bases; junction bases outside the gene matches: 6. The length of the CDR3 is 15 residues. The CDR3 reads CASSFGLAGSETQYF. The CDR3 nucleotides are TGCGCCAGCAGCTTTGGGCTAGCGGGATCAGAGACCCAGTACTTC. The full variable domain, with the rest looked up from reference TRBV5-1 and TRBJ2-5, is KAGVTQTPRYLIKTRGQQVTLSCSPISGHRSVSWYQQTPGQGLQFLFEYFSETQRNKGNFPGRFSGRQFSNSRSEMNVSTLELGDSALYLCASSFGLAGSETQYFGPGTRLLVL.

The chain couples TRBV5-6 to TRBJ1-3; no definite D call. This CDR3 comprises 16 residues. Trimming shortened V by 4 bases and J by 0 bases, and 14 bases separated the two germline ends. Germline V gene data show CDR1 as SGHDT and CDR2 as YYEEEE. The CDR3 sequence: CASSAIHGRSGNTIYF. The CDR3 nucleotides are TGTGCCAGCAGCGCCATACATGGCCGCTCTGGAAACACCATATATTTT.

V gene TRBV10-2 combines with J gene TRBJ2-1; 8 bases are a match to TRBD2. V shed 5 bases, J shed 2 bases, and the junction held 8 bases outside the gene matches. The CDR3 is made up of 16 amino acids. Germline lookup yields CDR1 WSHSY and CDR2 SAAADI. Here the CDR3 reads CASSPWAGGPYNEQFF. The CDR3 nucleotides are TGCGCCAGCAGTCCGTGGGCGGGGGGCCCCTACAATGAGCAGTTCTTC.

J is TRBJ1-1 and V is TRBV2; D possibly corresponds to TRBD1 (5 bases). CDR1 and CDR2 (germline): SNHLY, FYNNEI. This CDR3 comprises 13 residues. V lost 5 bases and J 1 base, leaving 8 bases between the germline ends. The CDR3 protein is CASSWGGNTEAFF. The DNA of the CDR3 is TGTGCCAGCAGTTGGGGCGGGAACACTGAAGCTTTCTTT.

This chain connects TRBV5-5 to TRBJ2-2; no clear D gene. The CDR3 runs to 16 residues. V lost 4 bases to trimming and J lost 4 bases, with 17 bases between them. The germline V gene has CDR1 SGHKS and CDR2 YYEKEE (reference sequence). The CDR3 DNA follows: TGTGCCAGCAGCAGCCGATCCATGCCGGGCACCGGGGAGCTGTTTTTT. The encoded protein is CASSSRSMPGTGELFF.

The V call is TRBV2, the J call TRBJ2-4; no clear D. V shed 6 bases and J shed 6 bases, with 9 bases lying between them. The germline CDR1 and CDR2 sequences are SNHLY and FYNNEI. This CDR3 has 12 amino acids. The CDR3 DNA reads TGTGCCAGCAGGGGCCCGGTAAACATTCAGTACTTC. Residues: CASRGPVNIQYF. The full variable domain, rest sourced from reference TRBV2 and TRBJ2-4, is EPEVTQTPSHQVTQMGQEVILRCVPISNHLYFYWYRQILGQKVEFLVSFYNNEISEKSEIFDDQFSVERPDGSNFTLKIRSTKLEDSAMYFCASRGPVNIQYFGAGTRLSVL.

The rearrangement links TRBV18 to TRBJ2-5; D unclear. Germline CDR1 reads KGHSH; CDR2 reads LQKENI. The CDR3 is made up of 13 amino acids. With 2 bases removed from V and 5 bases from J, the gap between germline ends came to 9 bases. CDR3 coding DNA: TGTGCCAGCTCACCATGGGTACAGGAGACCCAGTACTTC. It encodes CASSPWVQETQYF.

The chain is built from TRBV10-2 and TRBJ2-3; D remains ambiguous. CDR1 and CDR2 from the germline V gene are WSHSY and SAAADI. This CDR3 region has 16 residues. Trimming took off 4 bases at V and 2 bases at J, with 16 bases between the two ends. This CDR3 is CASSVTQIGPTDTQYF. As DNA, the CDR3 is TGCGCCAGCAGTGTAACACAGATTGGCCCCACAGATACGCAGTATTTT.

The chain is built from TRBV30 and TRBJ1-4; D call uncertain. V was clipped by 5 bases and J by 12 bases, with 13 bases between them. Germline-derived CDR1 and CDR2 are GTSNPN and SVGIG (reference sequence). The CDR3 spans 11 residues. The CDR3 region is CAWSPGSELFF. The CDR3 region has the DNA TGTGCCTGGTCACCTGGGAGTGAACTGTTTTTT. Full variable domain (missing parts from reference TRBV30 and TRBJ1-4): SQTIHQWPATLVQPVGSPLSLECTVEGTSNPNLYWYRQAAGRGLQLLFYSVGIGQISSEVPQNLSASRPQDRQFILSSKKLLLSDSGFYLCAWSPGSELFFGSGTQLSVL.

This chain uses TRBV6-5 with TRBJ2-1, with a tentative D call TRBD2 (5 bases). The CDR3 consists of 16 residues. The germline V gene has CDR1 MNHEY and CDR2 SVGAGI. Trimming removed 4 bases from V and 5 bases from J, with 18 bases in between. This chain's CDR3 is CASSSGRVLINNEQFF. The DNA of the CDR3 is TGTGCCAGCAGTTCTGGGCGGGTCCTTATTAACAATGAGCAGTTCTTC.

In this sample, this clone turned up a few times. CDR3 nucleotides: TGTGCCACCAGTGATTCCCGGACAGGGATTCGTCAGCCCCAGCATTTT. Translating gives CATSDSRTGIRQPQHF. This chain connects TRBV24-1 to TRBJ1-5, with TRBD1 matching 8 bases. Looked up from germline, CDR1 is KGHDR and CDR2 is SFDVKD. Trimming cost V 2 bases and J 6 bases; bases outside gene matches: 8. This CDR3 region has 16 residues.